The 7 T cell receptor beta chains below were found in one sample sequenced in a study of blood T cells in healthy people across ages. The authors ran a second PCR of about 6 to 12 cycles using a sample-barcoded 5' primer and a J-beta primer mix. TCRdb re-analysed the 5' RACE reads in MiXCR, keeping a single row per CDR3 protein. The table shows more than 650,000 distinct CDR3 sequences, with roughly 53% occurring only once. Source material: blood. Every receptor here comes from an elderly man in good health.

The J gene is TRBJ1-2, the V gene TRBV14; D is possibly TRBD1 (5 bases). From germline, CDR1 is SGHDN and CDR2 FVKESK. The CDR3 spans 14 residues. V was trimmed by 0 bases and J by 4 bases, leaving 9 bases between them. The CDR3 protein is CASSQDPTGYGYTF. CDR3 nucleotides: TGTGCCAGCAGCCAAGATCCAACAGGCTATGGCTACACCTTC.

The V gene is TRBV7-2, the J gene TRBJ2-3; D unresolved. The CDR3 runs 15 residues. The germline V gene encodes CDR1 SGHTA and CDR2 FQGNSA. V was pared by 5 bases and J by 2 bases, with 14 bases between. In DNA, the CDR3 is TGTGCCAGCAGCCCGCGTTCAGGCCCCACAGATACGCAGTATTTT. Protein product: CASSPRSGPTDTQYF.

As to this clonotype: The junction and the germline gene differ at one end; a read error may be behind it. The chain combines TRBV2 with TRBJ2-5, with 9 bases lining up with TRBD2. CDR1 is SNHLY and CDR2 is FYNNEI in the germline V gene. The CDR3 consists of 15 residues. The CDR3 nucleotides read TGTGCCAGCAGGGAAGGACTAGCGTTTAGTGAGACCCAGTACTTC. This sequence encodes CASREGLAFSETQYF. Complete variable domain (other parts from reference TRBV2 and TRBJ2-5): EPEVTQTPSHQVTQMGQEVILRCVPISNHLYFYWYRQILGQKVEFLVSFYNNEISEKSEIFDDQFSVERPDGSNFTLKIRSTKLEDSAMYFCASREGLAFSETQYFGPGTRLLVL.

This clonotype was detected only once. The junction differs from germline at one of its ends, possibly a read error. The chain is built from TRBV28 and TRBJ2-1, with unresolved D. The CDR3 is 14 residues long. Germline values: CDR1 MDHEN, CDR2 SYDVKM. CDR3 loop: CASSFASRSYEQFF. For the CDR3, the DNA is TGTGCCAGTAGTTTTGCCAGCAGGAGCTATGAGCAGTTCTTC.

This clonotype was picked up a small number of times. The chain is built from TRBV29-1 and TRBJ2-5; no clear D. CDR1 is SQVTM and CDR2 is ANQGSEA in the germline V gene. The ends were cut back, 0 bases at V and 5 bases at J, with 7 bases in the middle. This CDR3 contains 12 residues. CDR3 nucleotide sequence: TGCAGCGTTGAAGAAGGGTCCGAGACCCAGTACTTC. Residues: CSVEEGSETQYF.

The CDR3 bases are TGTGCCAGCAGCTTAGTTCAGGTGGTGTACTTC. This sequence encodes CASSLVQVVYF. The gene calls are TRBV7-2 and TRBJ2-5; D gene uncertain. This CDR3 spans 11 amino acids. The germline gives CDR1 SGHTA, CDR2 FQGNSA. The ends were cut back, 1 base at V and 13 bases at J, with 10 bases in the middle. The full variable domain, its missing parts supplied by reference TRBV7-2 and TRBJ2-5, is GAGVSQSPSNKVTEKGKDVELRCDPISGHTALYWYRQSLGQGLEFLIYFQGNSAPDKSGLPSDRFSAERTGGSVSTLTIQRTQQEDSAVYLCASSLVQVVYFGPGTRLLVL.

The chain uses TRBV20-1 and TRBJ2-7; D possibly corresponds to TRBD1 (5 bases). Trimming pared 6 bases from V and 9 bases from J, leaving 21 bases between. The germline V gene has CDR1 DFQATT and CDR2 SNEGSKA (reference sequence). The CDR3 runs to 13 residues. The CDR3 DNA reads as TGCAGTGCCAGGGAAGTTTTAGGGAAGGGGCAGTACTTC. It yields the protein CSAREVLGKGQYF.